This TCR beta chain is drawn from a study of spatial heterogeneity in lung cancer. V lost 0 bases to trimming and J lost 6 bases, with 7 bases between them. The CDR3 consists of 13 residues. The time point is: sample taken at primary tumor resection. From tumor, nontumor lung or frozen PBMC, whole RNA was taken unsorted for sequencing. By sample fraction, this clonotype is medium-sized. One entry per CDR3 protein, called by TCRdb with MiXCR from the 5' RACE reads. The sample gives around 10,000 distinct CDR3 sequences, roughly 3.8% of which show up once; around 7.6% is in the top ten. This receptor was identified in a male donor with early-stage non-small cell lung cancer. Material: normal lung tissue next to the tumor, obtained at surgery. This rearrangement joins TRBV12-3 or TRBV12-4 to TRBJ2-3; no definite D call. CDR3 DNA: TGTGCCAGCAGTTTAGCGGACGTCGATACGCAGTATTTT. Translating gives CASSLADVDTQYF.